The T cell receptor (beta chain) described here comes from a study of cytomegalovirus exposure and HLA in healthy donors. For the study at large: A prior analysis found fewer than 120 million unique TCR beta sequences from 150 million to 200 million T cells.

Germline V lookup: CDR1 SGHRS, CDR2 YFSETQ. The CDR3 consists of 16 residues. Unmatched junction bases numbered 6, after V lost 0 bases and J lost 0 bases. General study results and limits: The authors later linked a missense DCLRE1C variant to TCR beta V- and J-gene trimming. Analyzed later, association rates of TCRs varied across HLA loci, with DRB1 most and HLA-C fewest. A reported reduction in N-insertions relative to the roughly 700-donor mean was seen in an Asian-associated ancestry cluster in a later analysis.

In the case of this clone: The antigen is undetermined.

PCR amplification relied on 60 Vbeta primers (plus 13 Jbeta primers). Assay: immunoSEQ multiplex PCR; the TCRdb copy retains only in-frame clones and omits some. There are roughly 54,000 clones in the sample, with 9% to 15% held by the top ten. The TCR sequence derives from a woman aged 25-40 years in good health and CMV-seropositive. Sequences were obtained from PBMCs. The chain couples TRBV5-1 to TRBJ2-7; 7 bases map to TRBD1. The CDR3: CASSLASAGGSYEQYF. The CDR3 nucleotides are TGCGCCAGCAGCTTGGCCTCGGCAGGGGGCTCCTACGAGCAGTACTTC.